The T cell receptor (beta chain) under discussion was sequenced for a study of T-cell memory formation after mild COVID-19. The wider study: Largely donor-specific TCR clusters were found.

Whole-study results and caveats: Later expanders leaned CD4+, whereas day 15 to 85 contracting clones were balanced CD4/CD8.

The germline gives CDR1 MNHEY, CDR2 SVGEGT. This CDR3 contains 16 residues. V dropped 5 bases and J dropped 6; count of bases not matched to a gene: 11. TCRdb used MiXCR to reprocess the 5' RACE reads, holding one entry per CDR3 protein. The table lists about 140,000 distinct CDR3 sequences, about 25% of them singletons. On this clonotype itself: Its antigen remains unidentified.

The receptor was derived from an adult woman who had mild COVID-19 (a few samples of this study predate the infection). Cell type and time point are not known. The V call is TRBV6-2 or TRBV6-3, the J call TRBJ2-3, with 10 bases lining up with TRBD2. What was sequenced was PBMCs or a T cell subset sorted from them (not recorded which). CDR3 sequence: CASSQLPAGGPDTQYF. In DNA form, the CDR3 reads TGTGCCAGCAGTCAGCTGCCAGCGGGAGGGCCTGATACGCAGTATTTT.